These 32 T cell receptor beta chains came from one sample sequenced in a study of Graves' ophthalmopathy and Graves' hyperthyroidism. Transcripts of RNA were the source for amplifying TCR beta CDR3 regions. An initial RT-PCR round employing HTBI primers preceded a second-round multiplex PCR. TCRdb recomputed calls from the multiplex PCR reads with MiXCR, one row per CDR3 protein. The repertoire holds over a million distinct CDR3 sequences, roughly two fifths seen once, with around 10% in the top ten. The sequencing sample was made of peripheral blood or thyroid tissue (not recorded which). The source of these receptors is an adult man with Graves' hyperthyroidism.

There are a few counts of this clonotype. The chain uses TRBV2 and TRBJ1-5; D uncertain. CDR1 and CDR2 (germline): SNHLY, FYNNEI. CDR3 length: 15 residues. The V end lost 4 bases, the J end lost 0 bases, and 10 bases lay between the germline ends. The CDR3 reads CASSADGPSNQPQHF. CDR3 coding DNA: TGTGCCAGCAGTGCGGACGGACCTAGCAATCAGCCCCAGCATTTT.

This clonotype has ten or more counts. This chain connects TRBV7-8 to TRBJ1-4, with 8 bases identical to TRBD1. Germline lookup yields CDR1 SGHVS and CDR2 FQNEAQ. Trimming cost V 5 bases and J 6 bases; bases outside gene matches: 11. The length of the CDR3 is 16 residues. The CDR3 nucleotides are TGTGCCAGCAGCCAGGGATTAGAGACAGGGGATGAAAAACTGTTTTTT. Translation gives CASSQGLETGDEKLFF.

V usage is TRBV10-2 and J usage is TRBJ1-6; perhaps TRBD1 as D (5 bases). Germline CDR1 is WSHSY and CDR2 is SAAADI. With 10 bases removed from V and 8 bases from J, the gap between germline ends came to 15 bases. The CDR3 length is 13 residues. The DNA for the CDR3 is TGCGCCACAGGTCGGGGCGGGTATTCACCCCTCCACTTT. Translated, it gives CATGRGGYSPLHF.

This clonotype occurred a few times. The V gene is TRBV27, the J gene TRBJ1-4, with D tentatively TRBD1 (6 bases). Germline loops: CDR1 MNHEY, CDR2 SMNVEV (reference sequence). With 5 bases removed from V and 8 bases from J, the gap between germline ends came to 15 bases. The CDR3 contains 14 residues. Written as DNA, the CDR3 is TGTGCCAGCAGTCCCGGCAGGGGACGGGAAAAACTGTTTTTT. Translation: CASSPGRGREKLFF.

There are a few counts of this clonotype. This chain links TRBV5-1 with TRBJ1-4; D possibly corresponds to TRBD1 (6 bases). This CDR3 has 15 amino acids. V lost 2 bases to trimming and J lost 0 bases, with 8 bases between them. Germline V gives CDR1 SGHRS, CDR2 YFSETQ. The CDR3 region has the DNA TGCGCCAGCAGCTTCAGGGGAGCAACTAATGAAAAACTGTTTTTT. Its translation: CASSFRGATNEKLFF.

The table lists this clonotype with a few counts. This chain connects TRBV29-1 to TRBJ1-2; the D gene is possibly TRBD1 (6 bases). Looked up from germline, CDR1 is SQVTM and CDR2 is ANQGSEA. The ends were cut back, 4 bases at V and 4 bases at J, with 25 bases in the middle. CDR3 length: 17 residues. The CDR3 DNA reads as TGCAGCGTTGTGGATAGGACAGTCGCCCTGGGAGGCTATGGCTACACCTTC. Translation gives CSVVDRTVALGGYGYTF.

There are many counts of this clonotype. The chain carries TRBV5-1 and TRBJ1-4; D gene uncertain. The CDR3 is 14 residues long. Germline CDR1 and CDR2: SGHRS and YFSETQ. The V end was cut by 2 bases, the J end by 0 bases, with 5 bases between. The CDR3, as DNA: TGCGCCAGCAGCTTTTCAGCAACTAATGAAAAACTGTTTTTT. Encoded protein: CASSFSATNEKLFF.

Many counts were recorded for this clonotype. This chain uses TRBV5-4 with TRBJ2-7; 11 nucleotides line up with TRBD1. V lost 4 bases, J lost 7 bases, and 7 bases stayed unmatched. Germline lookup yields CDR1 SGHNT and CDR2 YYREEE (reference sequence). The CDR3 has 14 amino acids. CDR3: CASSQGQGAREQYF. The DNA of the CDR3 is TGTGCCAGCAGCCAAGGACAGGGGGCAAGGGAGCAGTACTTC.

In the case of this clonotype: Just one base apart from a much larger clone, this may be a read error. The chain employs TRBV2 and TRBJ1-1, with D perhaps TRBD1 (5 bases). The CDR3 consists of 14 residues. Per the germline V gene, CDR1 is SNHLY and CDR2 is FYNNEI. Written as DNA, the CDR3 is TGTGCCGGCAGGGAAGAGAGAACGGGCACTGAAGCTTTCTTT. This codes for CAGREERTGTEAFF.

With respect to this clonotype: This sequence may be a read error, since a much larger clone differs from it by one base. The gene calls are TRBV29-1 and TRBJ1-1; 7 bases fit TRBD1. Germline CDR1 and CDR2: SQVTM and ANQGSEA. The CDR3 has 13 residues. The V and J ends lost 5 bases and 0 bases, in that order; junction bases with no gene match: 3. The CDR3 spells CSVKGQLNTEAFF. CDR3 nucleotide sequence: TGCAGCGTTAAGGGACAGTTGAACACTGAAGCTTTCTTT.

The chain combines TRBV10-3 with TRBJ1-4; D is perhaps TRBD1 (5 bases). Per germline, CDR1 ENHRY and CDR2 SYGVKD. Trimming took off 3 bases at V and 8 bases at J, with 13 bases between the two ends. CDR3 length equals 14 residues. The CDR3 region is CAISDTDSWEKLFF. The CDR3, as DNA: TGTGCCATCAGTGACACCGACAGTTGGGAAAAACTGTTTTTT.

As regards this clonotype: Relative to the germline gene, one junction end is altered; a read error may explain this. This chain connects TRBV10-2 to TRBJ2-3; TRBD2 aligns across 11 bases. This CDR3 region has 17 residues. The germline V gene has CDR1 WSHSY and CDR2 SAAADI. CDR3: CASSEGHRLAGGDTQYF. CDR3 nucleotide sequence: TGCGCCAGCAGTGAGGGGCATAGGCTAGCGGGAGGAGATACACAGTATTTT.

This clonotype was observed at least ten times. The chain recombines TRBV10-3 with TRBJ2-7; tentatively, D is TRBD1 (5 bases). V lost 10 bases to trimming and J lost 0 bases, with 16 bases between them. The CDR3 runs 14 residues. Germline V gene data show CDR1 as ENHRY and CDR2 as SYGVKD. This chain's CDR3 is CATLSGQGSYEQYF. CDR3 nucleotides: TGTGCCACCCTGAGTGGGCAGGGCTCCTACGAGCAGTACTTC.

This chain uses TRBV7-8 with TRBJ2-5, with 8 bases matching TRBD2. This CDR3 contains 15 residues. The germline CDR1 and CDR2 sequences are SGHVS and FQNEAQ. V trimming: 5 bases; J trimming: 1 base; junction bases outside the gene matches: 6. CDR3 nucleotide sequence: TGTGCCAGCAGCCAAATACTAGCGGTCCAAGAGACCCAGTACTTC. This translates into CASSQILAVQETQYF.

This clonotype came up many times. The rearrangement joins TRBV5-1 to TRBJ2-5; 10 bases agree with TRBD2. The germline CDR1 and CDR2 sequences are SGHRS and YFSETQ. This CDR3 has 15 amino acids. The V gene end was trimmed by 4 bases and the J gene end by 4 bases; junction bases not matched to a gene: 7. The CDR3 reads CASSTAGGPVETQYF. The CDR3 DNA follows: TGCGCCAGCAGCACAGCGGGGGGGCCCGTAGAGACCCAGTACTTC.

This clonotype was detected a few times. The V gene is TRBV7-8, the J gene TRBJ2-7; 10 nucleotides align to TRBD1. CDR1 is SGHVS and CDR2 is FQNEAQ in the germline V gene. This CDR3 region has 16 residues. Trimming removed 6 bases from V and 1 base from J; junction bases left unmatched: 9. The CDR3 reads CASSPRGTGESYEQYF. DNA of the CDR3: TGTGCCAGCAGTCCCCGCGGGACAGGGGAATCCTACGAGCAGTACTTC. Supplemented by reference TRBV7-8 and TRBJ2-7, the full variable domain reads GAGVSQSPRYKVAKRGQDVALRCDPISGHVSLFWYQQALGQGPEFLTYFQNEAQLDKSGLPSDRFFAERPEGSVSTLKIQRTQQEDSAVYLCASSPRGTGESYEQYFGPGTRLTVT.

This clonotype was counted at least ten times. The chain is built from TRBV7-9 and TRBJ1-2, with D tentatively TRBD1 (6 bases). This CDR3 contains 15 residues. CDR1 and CDR2 (germline): SEHNR, FQNEAQ (reference sequence). Trimming cost V 5 bases and J 2 bases, with 15 bases left between them. CDR3 residues: CASSPDQGTNYGYTF. The CDR3 coding sequence is TGTGCCAGCAGCCCCGACCAGGGGACCAACTATGGCTACACCTTC.

This clonotype was seen at least ten times. The chain employs TRBV2 and TRBJ2-5; 8 bases match TRBD2. The CDR3 has 10 amino acids. Germline trimming cut 7 bases from V and 13 bases from J; bases unmatched to any gene: 5. CDR1 is SNHLY, CDR2 FYNNEI, per germline. DNA of the CDR3: TGTGCCAGCATGAGCGGGAGAGGGTACTTC. It codes for CASMSGRGYF.

On this clonotype itself: A much bigger clone sits one base away, suggesting this may be a read error. The chain links TRBV6-5 to TRBJ2-5, with unresolved D. Trimming removed 7 bases from V and 2 bases from J, with 17 bases in between. CDR1 is MNHEY, CDR2 SVGAGI, per germline. The length of the CDR3 is 15 residues. The CDR3 loop reads CASTSPHRGQETQYF. The CDR3 DNA sequence: TGTGCCAGCACCTCCCCCCACAGAGGTCAAGAGACCCAGTACTTC.

The V call is TRBV25-1, the J call TRBJ2-7; either TRBD1 or TRBD2 may supply D (6 bases each). This CDR3 has 11 residues. Germline V lookup: CDR1 MGHDK, CDR2 SYGVNS. Between the trimmed V and J ends, which lost 7 bases and 7 bases, there was a span of 11 bases. CDR3 sequence reads: CASNQGREQYF. CDR3 bases: TGTGCCAGCAATCAGGGGAGGGAGCAGTACTTC.

The chain joins TRBV5-5 to TRBJ2-7; TRBD2 might be the D (5 bases). Looked up from germline, CDR1 is SGHKS and CDR2 is YYEKEE (reference sequence). The CDR3 is made up of 12 amino acids. CDR3 nucleotides: TGTGCTAGTATTATCGGGATGGGTGAGCAGTACTTC. Protein sequence: CASIIGMGEQYF.

This clonotype was found many times. J is TRBJ2-7 and V is TRBV5-8, with a tentative D call TRBD2 (5 bases). There are 14 residues in the CDR3. Germline lookup yields CDR1 SGHTS and CDR2 YDEGEE. Trimming removed 4 bases from V and 1 base from J, with 12 bases in between. This CDR3 is CASSGRGSSYEQYF. The DNA of the CDR3 is TGTGCCAGCAGCGGACGCGGGTCATCCTACGAGCAGTACTTC. The full variable domain, in which reference TRBV5-8 and TRBJ2-7 provide the parts outside the CDR3, is EAGVTQSPTHLIKTRGQQATLRCSPISGHTSVYWYQQALGLGLQFLLWYDEGEERNRGNFPPRFSGRQFPNYSSELNVNALELEDSALYLCASSGRGSSYEQYFGPGTRLTVT.

This clonotype was seen many times. CDR3 in amino acids: CASSPSVSGVMETQYF. CDR3 coding DNA: TGTGCCAGCTCACCGTCCGTTTCGGGAGTGATGGAGACCCAGTACTTC. This sequence joins TRBV12-3 or TRBV12-4 and TRBJ2-5, with D maybe TRBD2 (6 bases). CDR3 length: 16 residues. V lost 8 bases, J lost 5 bases, and 24 bases lay in between.

This chain uses TRBV7-9 with TRBJ1-1, with 8 bases lining up with TRBD1. Germline values: CDR1 SEHNR, CDR2 FQNEAQ (reference sequence). V was clipped by 6 bases and J by 11 bases; unmatched bases: 11. The CDR3 runs to 13 residues. CDR3 in amino acids: CASSTEDRAFAFF. The CDR3 DNA sequence: TGTGCCAGCAGTACCGAGGACAGGGCGTTCGCTTTCTTT.

This clonotype was observed a single time. The V gene is TRBV20-1, the J gene TRBJ2-7; 10 nucleotides match TRBD2. This CDR3 region has 15 residues. Germline V CDR1 and CDR2: DFQATT, SNEGSKA (reference sequence). Trimming cost V 4 bases and J 4 bases; bases outside gene matches: 10. The CDR3 DNA reads TGCAGTGCTATTCCTAGCGGGGGTTCACTATACGAGCAGTACTTC. Translation: CSAIPSGGSLYEQYF.

The chain has TRBV5-5 and TRBJ2-7, with D perhaps matching TRBD1 (6 bases). Per the germline V gene, CDR1 is SGHKS and CDR2 is YYEKEE (reference sequence). V gave up 4 bases and J gave up 8 bases, with 22 bases separating them. This CDR3 is 15 amino acids long. CDR3 sequence reads: CASSRVGADQPQQYF. CDR3 DNA: TGTGCCAGCAGCCGCGTGGGGGCGGATCAGCCCCAGCAGTACTTC.

This clonotype has just one count. CDR3 DNA sequence: TGTGCCAGCAGTACCCCCCAGAGCGAGCAGTACTTC. As protein: CASSTPQSEQYF. J is TRBJ2-7 and V is TRBV12-3 or TRBV12-4, with unresolved D. The CDR3 has 12 residues. V gave up 5 bases and J gave up 6 bases, with 11 bases separating them.

Written as DNA, the CDR3 is TGTGCCAGCAGTGAATCTGCAGTAAGGGATGGCTACACCTTC. Amino acid sequence: CASSESAVRDGYTF. The V gene is TRBV6-5, the J gene TRBJ1-2; the D is unclear. Per germline, CDR1 MNHEY and CDR2 SVGAGI. Trimming cost V 5 bases and J 6 bases, with 16 bases left between them. This CDR3 contains 14 residues.

Remarks on this clonotype: This clone may be a read error of a much larger clone one base away. The CDR3 loop is CASGGAGLETQYF. The CDR3 bases are TGTGCCAGCGGGGGAGCAGGGTTAGAGACCCAGTACTTC. The chain recombines TRBV9 with TRBJ2-5, with D perhaps being TRBD1 or TRBD2 (5 bases each). V gave up 7 bases and J gave up 4 bases, with 14 bases separating them. The CDR3 covers 13 residues. Germline V CDR1 and CDR2: SGDLS, YYNGEE.

In its sample, this clonotype was seen many times. The gene calls are TRBV20-1 and TRBJ1-2, with a tentative D call TRBD1 (5 bases). CDR3 size: 13 residues. Germline V CDR1 and CDR2: DFQATT, SNEGSKA (reference sequence). The V and J ends lost 6 bases and 4 bases respectively, with 15 bases between them. CDR3 loop: CSAPYRNRYGYTF. CDR3 nucleotide sequence: TGCAGTGCCCCGTACAGGAATCGCTATGGCTACACCTTC.

The chain is built from TRBV10-3 and TRBJ2-7; D is unclear. CDR3 size: 14 residues. Germline V gives CDR1 ENHRY, CDR2 SYGVKD. Deletions cut 0 bases from V and 10 bases from J, with 16 bases between. CDR3 region: CAISESSVSFVQYF. The CDR3 DNA is TGTGCCATCAGTGAGTCCTCCGTGAGTTTTGTACAGTACTTC.

To note about this clonotype: One base away lies a much larger clone, so this may be a sequencing read error. CDR3 sequence reads: CASTLGYKQETQCF. CDR3 bases: TGTGCCAGCACCCTAGGTTACAAGCAAGAGACCCAGTGCTTC. The chain links TRBV11-2 to TRBJ2-5; D gene ambiguous. The CDR3 has 14 amino acids. The germline V gene encodes CDR1 SGHAT and CDR2 FQNNGV.